Detailed here is one TCR beta chain. This specimen belongs to a study of preoperative IRX-2 immunotherapy in early breast cancer. Assay: immunoSEQ multiplex PCR; the TCRdb copy retains only in-frame clones and omits some. The sample contains roughly 57,000 clones, roughly 95% of which appear only once. Treatment specified: preoperative locoregional IRX-2 cytokine immunotherapy. The receptor was isolated from a human donor with breast cancer. This material was obtained from a patient treated with IRX-2 immunotherapy.

The chain's CDR3 is CASSLVPSRGDEQFF. Written as DNA, the CDR3 is TGCGCCAGCAGCTTGGTTCCTAGCCGGGGGGACGAGCAGTTCTTC. This chain uses TRBV5-1 with TRBJ2-1; the match to TRBD2 covers 7 bases. Germline lookup yields CDR1 SGHRS and CDR2 YFSETQ. The CDR3 extends over 15 amino acids. The J segment lost 10 bases and the V segment lost 0 bases, leaving 10 bases of the junction unmatched.